This TCR beta chain appears in the sequencing data of a study of CD8 T cells in ankylosing spondylitis. As concerns this clonotype: Its antigen remains unidentified.

Study-wide points: A motif of seven or eight highly homologous TCR beta variants was seen as apparently characteristic of ankylosing spondylitis blood.

By quantitative 5'-RACE with molecular barcodes, the TCR beta libraries were made. One entry per CDR3 protein, called by TCRdb with MiXCR from the 5' RACE reads. The sample includes 500,000 to 650,000 distinct CDR3 sequences, about 5.2% seen only once; the top ten take roughly 3.3%. This CDR3 is built from 13 residues. V dropped 0 bases and J dropped 2 bases, with 5 bases sitting between them. Germline V lookup: CDR1 SGDLS, CDR2 YYNGEE. Material for sequencing was blood, either unsorted or a sorted T cell fraction (not recorded which). The TCR was taken from a male donor with ankylosing spondylitis. This chain links TRBV9 with TRBJ1-2, with no clear D. CDR3 nucleotide sequence: TGTGCCAGCAGCGTAGGGGTCAACTATGGCTACACCTTC. Translated, it gives CASSVGVNYGYTF.